This paragraph covers one T cell receptor beta chain sequence. What antigen it recognizes has not been identified. The record has no base qualities; no much larger clone is one base away. The germline V gene provides CDR1 ENHRY and CDR2 SYGVKD. V ends up 9 bases short and J 9 bases short, with an unmatched junction base count of 11. From cysteine to phenylalanine, the CDR3 is 15 amino acids long. This entry keeps only the CDR3 DNA: 45 bases, framed from base 1. The data were taken from a study of persistence of HIV-infected CD4 T cells (dated by TCRdb to 2020 to 2021). Regarding the complete study: CMV- and HIV-1 Gag-responding CD4+ T cells were isolated from ART-treated individuals so that antigen-driven clonal expansion of HIV-1-infected cells could be examined. Peripheral blood samples of up to about 200 mL were obtained at multiple time points, with the exception of two participants, for whom leukapheresis was performed at a single time point. Suppressive ART had been received by participants for a median of roughly eight years. For the TCR cluster analysis across participants, roughly 8 participants were included for CMV and over 5 participants for Gag. TCRbeta sequencing assessed the clonality of all cells in each sorted population, while proviral sequencing assessed the clonality of infected cells.

On the study overall, not on this receptor specifically: Antigen-responding cells were enriched for expanded CDR3beta sequences that were degenerate, which suggests that CD4+ responses to CMV and Gag underwent convergent selection. A correlation was observed between TCR oligoclonality and proviral oligoclonality within the same sorted populations. Only a small number of individuals took part in the study, and only a limited range of antigens was tested. Bulk TCR analyses could not be limited to the rare CMV-responding cells that actually contained HIV-1 proviruses. TCRbeta richness in CMV- and Gag-responding cells was significantly lower than in anti-CD3/anti-CD28-responding cells; CMV-responding cells had higher oligoclonality than CD3/CD28-stimulated and Gag-responding cells.

TCRbeta repertoires were sequenced from genomic DNA with the immunoSEQ hsTCRB assay version 4 in survey mode. For TCRbeta sequencing, genomic DNA was diluted to approximately 10 ng/uL, with up to about 1 ug used per sample. In the paper's pipeline: Analysis of the TCRbeta data was done in ImmunoSeq Analyzer 3.0, and diversity was computed on productive nucleotide rearrangements. Using the Immunarch R package, the improved Chao index served to estimate lower-bound TCR diversity and the Gini coefficient served to estimate clonality. When different nucleotide rearrangements encoded the same CDR3beta amino acid sequence, each rearrangement was treated as a distinct clonotype. TCRbeta sequences significantly enriched in antigen-responding cells relative to anti-CD3/anti-CD28-activated cells were identified by differential abundance analysis. GLIPH2 clustered TCRs by predicted peptide-MHC specificity, both within individual participants and across merged participant data sets. In TCRdb, the immuneACCESS table is reduced to in-frame sequences with V and J assigned. These tables do not hold every clone; where another copy was compared, an unresolved V gene accounts for under half, and the others remain unexplained. The V and J calls and clone size come from that table; D and trimming were worked out from the DNA. Present in this sample are around 60,000 clones, just under 75% of which were seen just once. The ten largest account for about 1.8% of the sample.

What this sample's treatment or condition label stands for: suppressive antiretroviral therapy. A pool of overlapping HIV-1 Gag 15-mer peptides was used at 1 ug per peptide per mL for cell stimulation. Nonresponding CD40L-negative CD69-negative CD45RO-high memory CD4+ T cells were sorted as memory populations depleted of antigen-responding cells. HIV-1-infected adults in whom suppressive ART had been started during chronic infection were enrolled as participants. For at least 4 years, the participants' plasma HIV-1 RNA had been undetectable, below 50 copies/mL. To be included, participants needed a CD4+ T cell count above 400 cells/uL and a positive CMV serology. Before stimulation, PBMCs were isolated using density centrifugation and depleted of CD8+ T cells. For about 20 hours, CD8-depleted PBMCs were stimulated with anti-CD28/CD49d costimulation, a CD40-blocking antibody, and enfuvirtide, which was added to prevent new infections. Cell sorting was performed on a Beckman Coulter MoFlo Legacy or XDP sorter, and dead cells were excluded with propidium iodide. Genomic DNA was extracted with the QIAamp DNA Mini Kit for samples above one million cells, otherwise with the Quick-DNA Microprep Kit.

The source material was CD4+ T cells sorted from PBMCs after approximately 19-hour stimulation, sampled from a patient who received antiretroviral therapy. This sample's cell subset or site label indicates: CD40L-CD69- CD45RO-high memory CD4 T cells not responding to Gag peptides. Here the chain combines TRBV10-3 and TRBJ1-6; 10 central bases correspond to TRBD1. This TCR came from an adult man with HIV who was CMV-seropositive. The CDR3 protein sequence reads: CAISSGTGDTSPLHF. The nucleotides are TGTGCCATTTCTTCCGGGACAGGGGATACTTCACCCCTCCACTTT.